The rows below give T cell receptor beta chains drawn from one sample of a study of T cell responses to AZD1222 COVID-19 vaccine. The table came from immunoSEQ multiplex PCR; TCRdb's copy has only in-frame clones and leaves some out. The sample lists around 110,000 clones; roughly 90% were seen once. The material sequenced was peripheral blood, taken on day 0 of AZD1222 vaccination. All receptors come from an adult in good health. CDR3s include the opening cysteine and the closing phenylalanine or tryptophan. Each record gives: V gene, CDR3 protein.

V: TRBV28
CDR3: CASSSPFRGNTEAFF

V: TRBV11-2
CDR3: CASSLIGSGQGNQPQHF

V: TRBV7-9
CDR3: CASSLGVGSLAKNIQYF

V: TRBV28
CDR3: CASSLRQDGYTF

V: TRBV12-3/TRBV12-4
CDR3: CASTLRWAGYTF

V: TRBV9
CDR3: CASSSYGQEDYGYTF

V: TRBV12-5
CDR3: CASGLEGARFEQYF

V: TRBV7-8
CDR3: CASSLGGRVSGQPQHF

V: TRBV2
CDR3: CASSQTGSNQPQHF

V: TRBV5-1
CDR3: CASSPAPEGSAAGGQFF

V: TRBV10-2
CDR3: CASTLAGEDEQFF

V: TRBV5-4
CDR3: CASSLYPSEAFF

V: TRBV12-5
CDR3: CASGRDSAQDEQFF

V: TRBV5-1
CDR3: CASSLLGGNQPQHF

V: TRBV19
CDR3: CASSIGRMLASGRAHGNEQFF

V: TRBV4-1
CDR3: CASSHRTGLANYGYTF

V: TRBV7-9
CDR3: CASSLFSGQLSGNTIYF

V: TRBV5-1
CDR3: CASSFNPGLVSYEQYF